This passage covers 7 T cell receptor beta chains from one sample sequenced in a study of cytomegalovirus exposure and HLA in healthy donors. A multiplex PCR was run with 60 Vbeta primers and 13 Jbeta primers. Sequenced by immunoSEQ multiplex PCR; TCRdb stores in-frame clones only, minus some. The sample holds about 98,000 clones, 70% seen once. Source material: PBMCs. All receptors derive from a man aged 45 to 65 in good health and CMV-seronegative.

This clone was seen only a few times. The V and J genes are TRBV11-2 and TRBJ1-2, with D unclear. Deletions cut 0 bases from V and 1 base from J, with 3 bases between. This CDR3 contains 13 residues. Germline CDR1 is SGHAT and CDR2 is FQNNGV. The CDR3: CASSLDLNYGYTF. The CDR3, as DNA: TGTGCCAGCAGCTTAGATCTTAACTATGGCTACACCTTC.

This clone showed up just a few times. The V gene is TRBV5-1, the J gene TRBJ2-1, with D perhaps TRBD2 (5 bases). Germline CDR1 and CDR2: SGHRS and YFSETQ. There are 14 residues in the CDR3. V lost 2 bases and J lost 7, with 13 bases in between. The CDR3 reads CASSFVVWRNEQFF. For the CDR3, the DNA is TGCGCCAGCAGCTTTGTGGTTTGGAGGAATGAGCAGTTCTTC.

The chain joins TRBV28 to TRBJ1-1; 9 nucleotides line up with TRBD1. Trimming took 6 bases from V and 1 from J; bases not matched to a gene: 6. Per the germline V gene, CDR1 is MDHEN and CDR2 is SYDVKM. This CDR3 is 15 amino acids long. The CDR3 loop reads CASSLWTGANTEAFF. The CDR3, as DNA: TGTGCCAGCAGCCTCTGGACAGGGGCGAACACTGAAGCTTTCTTT.

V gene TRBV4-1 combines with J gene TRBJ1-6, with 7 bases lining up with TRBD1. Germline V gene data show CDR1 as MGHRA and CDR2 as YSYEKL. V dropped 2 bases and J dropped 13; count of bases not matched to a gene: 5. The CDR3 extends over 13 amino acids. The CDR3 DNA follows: TGCGCCAGCAGCCAACTAACGACAGGGCCCCTCCACTTT. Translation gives CASSQLTTGPLHF.

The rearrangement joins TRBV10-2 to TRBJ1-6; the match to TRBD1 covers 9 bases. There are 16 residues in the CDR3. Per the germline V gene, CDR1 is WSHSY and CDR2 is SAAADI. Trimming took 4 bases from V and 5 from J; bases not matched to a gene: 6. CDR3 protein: CASSVNRGPNNSPLHF. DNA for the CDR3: TGCGCCAGCAGTGTCAACAGGGGGCCCAATAATTCACCCCTCCACTTT.

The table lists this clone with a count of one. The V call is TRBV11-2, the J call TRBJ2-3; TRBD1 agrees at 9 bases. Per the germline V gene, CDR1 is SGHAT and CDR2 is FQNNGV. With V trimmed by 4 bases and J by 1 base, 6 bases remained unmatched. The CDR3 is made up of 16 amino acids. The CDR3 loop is CASSSGQGGGTDTQYF. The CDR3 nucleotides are TGTGCCAGCAGCTCGGGACAGGGTGGGGGCACAGATACGCAGTATTTT. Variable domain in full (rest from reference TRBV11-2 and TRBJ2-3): EAGVAQSPRYKIIEKRQSVAFWCNPISGHATLYWYQQILGQGPKLLIQFQNNGVVDDSQLPKDRFSAERLKGVDSTLKIQPAKLEDSAVYLCASSSGQGGGTDTQYFGPGTRLTVL.

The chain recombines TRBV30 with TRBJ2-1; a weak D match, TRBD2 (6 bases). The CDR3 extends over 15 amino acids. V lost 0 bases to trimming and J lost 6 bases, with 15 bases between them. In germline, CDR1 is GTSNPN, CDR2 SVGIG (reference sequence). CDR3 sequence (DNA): TGTGCCTGGAGTGTACGGGGGATTGTGGGCAATGAGCAGTTCTTC. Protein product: CAWSVRGIVGNEQFF. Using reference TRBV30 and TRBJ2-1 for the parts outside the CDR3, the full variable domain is SQTIHQWPATLVQPVGSPLSLECTVEGTSNPNLYWYRQAAGRGLQLLFYSVGIGQISSEVPQNLSASRPQDRQFILSSKKLLLSDSGFYLCAWSVRGIVGNEQFFGPGTRLTVL.